This T cell receptor beta chain was obtained from a study of blood T cell repertoires in COVID-19. Study details: The samples span acute and convalescent COVID-19 from the United States, Italy and Spain. PBMCs, B-cell-depleted T cells, or T cells were the source of the cDNA or gDNA that made up the material.

Profiled with immunoSEQ multiplex PCR; TCRdb holds only in-frame clones, not every one. Seen here are some 400,000 clones, around nine tenths observed once, and the top ten hold about 3%. This CDR3 has 14 amino acids. V lost 0 bases and J lost 1, with 7 bases in between. Germline values: CDR1 LGHNA, CDR2 YNFKEQ. This sequence originates from a human donor in a cohort sampled during active COVID-19. Sequenced input: peripheral blood. The chain recombines TRBV4-2 with TRBJ2-7, with D perhaps TRBD1 (5 bases). The CDR3 DNA reads TGTGCCAGCAGCCAAGAAGGGGCTTCCTACGAGCAGTACTTC. Encoded protein: CASSQEGASYEQYF.